This entry lists 6 T cell receptor beta chains sequenced from one sample in a study of cytomegalovirus exposure and HLA in healthy donors. This PCR relied on a set of 60 Vbeta primers and 13 Jbeta primers. Profiling relied on immunoSEQ multiplex PCR, and the TCRdb table lists in-frame clones only, not all of them. The repertoire holds some 150,000 clones, with approximately 80% as singletons. The sample taken for sequencing was PBMCs. The receptor source for this set is a woman in her twenties or thirties in good health and CMV-seropositive.

The CDR3 DNA sequence: TGTGCCAGCAGCTTTTCCCAATCGGGGACCCAGTACTTC. Protein: CASSFSQSGTQYF. The V gene is TRBV7-9, the J gene TRBJ2-5, with D hard to call. Germline CDR1 is SEHNR and CDR2 is FQNEAQ (reference sequence). The CDR3 loop spans 13 amino acids. V lost 3 bases, J lost 7 bases, and 12 bases lay in between.

The V gene is TRBV6-4, the J gene TRBJ2-6; the D gene is possibly TRBD1 (6 bases). This CDR3 is 16 amino acids long. Germline V gene sequence: CDR1 MRHNA, CDR2 SNTAGT. Trimming stripped 3 bases from V and 0 bases from J, with 9 bases between. Here the CDR3 reads CASSESRGSGANVLTF. Written as DNA, the CDR3 is TGTGCCAGCAGTGAATCCAGGGGCTCTGGGGCCAACGTCCTGACTTTC.

This chain uses TRBV5-1 with TRBJ1-4; a possible D gene is TRBD1 (5 bases). This CDR3 has 16 amino acids. Germline V gene data show CDR1 as SGHRS and CDR2 as YFSETQ. V was trimmed by 1 base and J by 4 bases, leaving 14 bases between them. This CDR3 reads CASSLFLGGGNEKLFF. CDR3 sequence (DNA): TGCGCCAGCAGCTTGTTCTTGGGGGGTGGTAATGAAAAACTGTTTTTT.

This sequence joins TRBV15 and TRBJ2-5, with D hard to call. With 0 bases removed from V and 2 bases from J, the gap between germline ends came to 7 bases. Looked up from germline, CDR1 is LNHNV and CDR2 is YYDKDF (reference sequence). There are 14 residues in the CDR3. CDR3 loop: CATSRDFSQETQYF. The CDR3 nucleotides are TGTGCCACCAGCAGAGATTTCAGTCAAGAGACCCAGTACTTC.

This clone was observed a handful of times. The chain uses TRBV29-1 and TRBJ1-4, with D possibly matching TRBD1 (5 bases). In germline, CDR1 is SQVTM, CDR2 ANQGSEA. There are 11 residues in the CDR3. Trimming pared 5 bases from V and 6 bases from J, leaving 7 bases between. CDR3 loop: CSVRTYEKLFF. The DNA of the CDR3 is TGCAGCGTTAGGACATATGAAAAACTGTTTTTT.

This chain links TRBV28 with TRBJ1-2; possible D gene TRBD1, 5 bases. The V gene's germline CDR1 is MDHEN and CDR2 SYDVKM. V gave up 11 bases and J gave up 4 bases, with 20 bases separating them. CDR3 size: 14 residues. CDR3 protein: CALRGLGSGYGYTF. DNA of the CDR3: TGTGCCTTGCGGGGGTTGGGGAGTGGCTATGGCTACACCTTC.